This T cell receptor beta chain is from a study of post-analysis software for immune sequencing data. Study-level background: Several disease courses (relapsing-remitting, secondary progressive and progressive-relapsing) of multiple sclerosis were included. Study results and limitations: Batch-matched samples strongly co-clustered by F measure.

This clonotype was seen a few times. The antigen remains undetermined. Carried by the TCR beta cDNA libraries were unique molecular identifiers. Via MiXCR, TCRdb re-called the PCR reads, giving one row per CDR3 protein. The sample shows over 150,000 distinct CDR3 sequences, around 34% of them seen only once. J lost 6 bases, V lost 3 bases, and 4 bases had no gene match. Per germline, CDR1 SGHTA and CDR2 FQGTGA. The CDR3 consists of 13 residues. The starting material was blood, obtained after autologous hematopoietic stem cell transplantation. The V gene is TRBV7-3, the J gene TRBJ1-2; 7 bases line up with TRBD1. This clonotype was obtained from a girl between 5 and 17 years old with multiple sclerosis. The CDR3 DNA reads TGTGCCAGCAGCTTGACAGGGTTGGATGGCTACACCTTC. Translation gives CASSLTGLDGYTF.